This TCR beta chain is drawn from a study of graft-versus-host responses after intestinal transplantation. Across the study: Multivisceral, liver-intestinal, or isolated intestinal grafts went to recipients. Following induction with anti-thymocyte globulin, all recipients were given tacrolimus and steroids for two to three years. Study-level results: Association was observed between peak circulating GvH clone levels and early post-transplant HvG declines. In recipient marrow, GvH clones were found, and some appeared first in ileum or blood.

Assay: immunoSEQ multiplex PCR; the TCRdb copy retains only in-frame clones and omits some. The table has more than 30,000 clones, 75% to 90% seen once. With respect to this clone: Its matching antigen is unknown.

To release intraepithelial and lamina propria lymphocytes, the graft tissue was processed. This CDR3 contains 14 residues. The germline CDR1 and CDR2 sequences are ENHRY and SYGVKD. Trimming took off 0 bases at V and 7 bases at J, with 10 bases between the two ends. Specimen: ileum tissue, collected more than 200 days after intestinal transplant. The receptor was isolated from a human patient who received an intestinal transplant, so some T cells may come from the graft donor. The V gene is TRBV10-3, the J gene TRBJ1-5, with a possible D match to TRBD1 (5 bases). CDR3 in DNA: TGTGCCATCAGTGAGTCCGGGGGTGAACAGCCCCAGCATTTT. It yields the protein CAISESGGEQPQHF.